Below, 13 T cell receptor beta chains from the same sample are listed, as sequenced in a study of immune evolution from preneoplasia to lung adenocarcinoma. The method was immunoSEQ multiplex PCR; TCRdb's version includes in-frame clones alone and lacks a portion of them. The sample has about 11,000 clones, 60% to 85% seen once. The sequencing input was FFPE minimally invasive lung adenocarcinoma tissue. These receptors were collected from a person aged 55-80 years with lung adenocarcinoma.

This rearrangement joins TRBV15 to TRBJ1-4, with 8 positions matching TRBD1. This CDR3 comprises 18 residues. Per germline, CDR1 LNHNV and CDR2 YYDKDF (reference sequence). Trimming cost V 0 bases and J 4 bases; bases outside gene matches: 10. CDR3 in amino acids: CATSRDPRTGSLNEKLFF. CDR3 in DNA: TGTGCCACCAGCAGAGATCCTCGGACAGGGTCCCTTAATGAAAAACTGTTTTTT.

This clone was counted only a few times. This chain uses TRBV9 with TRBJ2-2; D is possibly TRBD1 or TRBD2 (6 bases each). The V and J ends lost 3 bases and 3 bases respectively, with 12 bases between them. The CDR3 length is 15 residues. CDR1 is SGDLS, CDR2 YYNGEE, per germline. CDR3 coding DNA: TGTGCCAGCAGCGCGTTAGGGGGGTACACCGGGGAGCTGTTTTTT. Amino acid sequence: CASSALGGYTGELFF.

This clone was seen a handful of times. Written as DNA, the CDR3 is TGTGCCAGTCGCGCCTCCGGGACAGGGATTAGGTCTGGTCAGCCCCAGCATTTT. The encoded protein is CASRASGTGIRSGQPQHF. This chain connects TRBV19 to TRBJ1-5, with TRBD1 matching over 9 bases. V lost 8 bases, J lost 6 bases, and 20 bases stayed unmatched. Germline V CDR1 and CDR2: LNHDA, SQIVND (reference sequence). The CDR3 contains 18 residues.

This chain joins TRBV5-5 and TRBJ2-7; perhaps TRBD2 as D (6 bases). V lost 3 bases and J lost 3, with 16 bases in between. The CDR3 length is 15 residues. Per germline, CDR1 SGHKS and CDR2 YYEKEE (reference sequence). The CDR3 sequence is CASSSGAGLNYEQYF. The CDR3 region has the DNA TGTGCCAGCAGCTCGGGAGCAGGACTGAACTACGAGCAGTACTTC.

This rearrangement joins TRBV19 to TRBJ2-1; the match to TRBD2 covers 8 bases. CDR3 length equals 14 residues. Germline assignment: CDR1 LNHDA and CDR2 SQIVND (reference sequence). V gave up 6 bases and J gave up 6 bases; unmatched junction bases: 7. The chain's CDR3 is CASRTGLGFNEQFF. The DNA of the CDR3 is TGTGCCAGTAGAACGGGACTAGGATTCAATGAGCAGTTCTTC.

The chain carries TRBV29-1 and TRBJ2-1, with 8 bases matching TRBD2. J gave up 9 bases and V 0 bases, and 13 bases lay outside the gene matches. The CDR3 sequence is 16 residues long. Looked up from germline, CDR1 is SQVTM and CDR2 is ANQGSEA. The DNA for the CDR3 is TGCAGCGTTGAAGATCACGGGGGGGCACATAAGGGTGAGCAGTTCTTC. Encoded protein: CSVEDHGGAHKGEQFF.

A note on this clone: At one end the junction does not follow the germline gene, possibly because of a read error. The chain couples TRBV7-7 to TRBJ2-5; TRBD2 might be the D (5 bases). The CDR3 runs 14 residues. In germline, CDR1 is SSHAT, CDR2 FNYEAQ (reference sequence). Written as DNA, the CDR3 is TGTGCTAGCAGCTTCCAGCCTAGCATGGAGACCCAGTACTTC. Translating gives CASSFQPSMETQYF.

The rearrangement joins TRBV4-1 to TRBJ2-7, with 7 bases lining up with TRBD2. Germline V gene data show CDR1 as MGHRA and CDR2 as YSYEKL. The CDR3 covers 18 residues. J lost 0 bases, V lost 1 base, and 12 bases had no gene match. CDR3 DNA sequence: TGCGCCAGCAGCCAAGTAAAAGCAAGCGGGGCTAGCTCCTACGAGCAGTACTTC. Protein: CASSQVKASGASSYEQYF.

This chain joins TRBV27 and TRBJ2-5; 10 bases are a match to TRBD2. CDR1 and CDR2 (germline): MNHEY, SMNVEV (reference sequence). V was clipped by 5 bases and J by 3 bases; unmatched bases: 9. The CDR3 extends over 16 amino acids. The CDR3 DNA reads TGTGCCAGCAGTCCACGAGTCGGGACTAGCGAAGAGACCCAGTACTTC. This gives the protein CASSPRVGTSEETQYF.

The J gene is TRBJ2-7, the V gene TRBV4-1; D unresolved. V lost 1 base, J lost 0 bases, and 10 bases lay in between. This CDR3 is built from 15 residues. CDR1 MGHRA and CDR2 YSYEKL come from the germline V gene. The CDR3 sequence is CASSQAPDISYEQYF. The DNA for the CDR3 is TGCGCCAGCAGCCAAGCGCCTGACATCTCCTACGAGCAGTACTTC.

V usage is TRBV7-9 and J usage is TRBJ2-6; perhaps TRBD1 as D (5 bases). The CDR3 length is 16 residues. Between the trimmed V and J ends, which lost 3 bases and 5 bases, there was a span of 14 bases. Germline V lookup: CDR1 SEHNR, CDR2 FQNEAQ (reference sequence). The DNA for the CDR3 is TGTGCCAGCAGCTTGGGCAGGGATGCCTGGGCCAACGTCCTGACTTTC. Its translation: CASSLGRDAWANVLTF.

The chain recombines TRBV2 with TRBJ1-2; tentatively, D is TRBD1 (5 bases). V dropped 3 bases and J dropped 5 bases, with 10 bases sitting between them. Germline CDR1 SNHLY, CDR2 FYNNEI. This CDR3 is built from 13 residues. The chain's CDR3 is CASSDLGGYGYTF. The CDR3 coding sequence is TGTGCCAGCAGTGATTTGGGGGGGTATGGCTACACCTTC. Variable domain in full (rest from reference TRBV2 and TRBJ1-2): EPEVTQTPSHQVTQMGQEVILRCVPISNHLYFYWYRQILGQKVEFLVSFYNNEISEKSEIFDDQFSVERPDGSNFTLKIRSTKLEDSAMYFCASSDLGGYGYTFGSGTRLTVV.

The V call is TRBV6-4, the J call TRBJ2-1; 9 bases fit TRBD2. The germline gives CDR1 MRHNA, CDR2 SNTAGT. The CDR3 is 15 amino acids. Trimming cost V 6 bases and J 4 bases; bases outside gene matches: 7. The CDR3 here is CASRGEAGGYNEQFF. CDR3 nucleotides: TGTGCCAGCAGAGGGGAAGCGGGGGGTTACAATGAGCAGTTCTTC.